This TCR beta chain is from a study of chemoradiotherapy in HPV16-positive cancers. Looking at the study overall: Functional T-cell assays on two HPV16-positive patients' cells defined candidate HPV-specific clones and common TCR motifs. Study results and limitations: The functional HPV-specific definition rests on just a couple of HPV16-positive patients.

Germline CDR1 SGHVS, CDR2 FNYEAQ. The CDR3 is 13 residues long. V was clipped by 0 bases and J by 3 bases, with 5 bases between them. A note on this clone: Its cognate antigen is unknown.

TCRdb keeps only in-frame clones here, not all; method: immunoSEQ multiplex PCR. The sample has 25,000 to 30,000 clones, roughly nine tenths seen once; the top ten hold roughly a fifth. The source of this sequence is a human donor with HPV-associated anogenital cancer. The source was blood, collected from a patient who underwent chemoradiotherapy. The chain has TRBV7-6 and TRBJ2-5; no reliable D call. The CDR3 nucleotides are TGTGCCAGCAGCTTAGCAGTGGAAGAGACCCAGTACTTC. It encodes CASSLAVEETQYF.